The next 32 T cell receptor beta chains were all read from a single sample in a study of TIL therapy for anti-PD-1-resistant metastatic lung cancer. The time point here: pre-treatment sample, taken before nivolumab and TIL therapy. Most excised metastases sampled were pleural nodules or supraclavicular lymph nodes. The immunoSEQ assay was v3. TCRdb keeps only in-frame clones here, not all; method: immunoSEQ multiplex PCR. The data hold about a thousand clones, with roughly 75% observed a single time. The input for sequencing was tumor tissue, taken at baseline. These receptors originate from a person aged 25-79 years with non-small cell lung cancer.

V is TRBV2 and J is TRBJ2-1; D is possibly TRBD2 (5 bases). Trimming shortened V by 11 bases and J by 4 bases, and 15 bases separated the two germline ends. CDR3 length equals 13 residues. Germline V gives CDR1 SNHLY, CDR2 FYNNEI. The chain's CDR3 is CAPRRDSYNEQFF. The DNA for the CDR3 is TGTGCCCCCCGCCGGGATTCGTACAATGAGCAGTTCTTC.

This clone has a handful of counts. The chain combines TRBV5-1 with TRBJ1-1; 7 bases map to TRBD1. This CDR3 spans 15 amino acids. Unmatched junction bases numbered 8, after V lost 4 bases and J lost 2 bases. Germline V CDR1 and CDR2: SGHRS, YFSETQ. CDR3 loop: CASSPAGTDNTEAFF. The CDR3 nucleotides are TGCGCCAGCAGCCCCGCCGGGACAGACAACACTGAAGCTTTCTTT.

The CDR3 nucleotides are TGTGCCAGCAGCTTAGCTAGCGGGGGAAATCTCCCCTACGAGCAGTACTTC. Amino acid sequence: CASSLASGGNLPYEQYF. J is TRBJ2-7 and V is TRBV7-6, with 9 bases aligning to TRBD2. Trimming cost V 0 bases and J 2 bases; bases outside gene matches: 8. Per the germline V gene, CDR1 is SGHVS and CDR2 is FNYEAQ. This CDR3 has 17 amino acids.

The rearrangement uses TRBV7-2 and TRBJ1-1; D is perhaps TRBD1 (6 bases). The V gene's germline CDR1 is SGHTA and CDR2 FQGNSA. The CDR3 loop spans 15 amino acids. Trimming shortened V by 4 bases and J by 4 bases, and 16 bases separated the two germline ends. In DNA, the CDR3 is TGTGCCAGCAGCTGGGCCACAGGGAAGGGCACTGAAGCTTTCTTT. Translating it yields CASSWATGKGTEAFF.

V is TRBV14 and J is TRBJ2-3; no definite D call. V was cut by 0 bases and J by 6 bases, with 7 bases left in between. Germline values: CDR1 SGHDN, CDR2 FVKESK. The CDR3 runs 13 residues. CDR3 sequence reads: CASSQESGDTQYF. The CDR3 DNA sequence: TGTGCCAGCAGCCAAGAATCTGGGGATACGCAGTATTTT.

This sequence joins TRBV27 and TRBJ2-5; 11 positions match TRBD1. The CDR3 has 16 amino acids. With 6 bases clipped from V and 5 bases from J, the junction kept 11 bases outside the gene matches. CDR1 MNHEY and CDR2 SMNVEV come from the germline V gene (reference sequence). CDR3 nucleotides: TGTGCCAGCAGCCCAACCGGACAGGGGGCCCGGGAGACCCAGTACTTC. Translating it yields CASSPTGQGARETQYF.

The rearrangement uses TRBV7-9 and TRBJ2-5, with unresolved D. The ends were cut back, 5 bases at V and 1 base at J, with 8 bases in the middle. This CDR3 has 13 residues. CDR1 is SEHNR and CDR2 is FQNEAQ in the germline V gene (reference sequence). DNA for the CDR3: TGTGCCAGCAGCCCACCCTCCCAAGAGACCCAGTACTTC. Its protein is CASSPPSQETQYF.

The chain is built from TRBV10-2 and TRBJ2-1, with D uncertain. Trimming stripped 6 bases from V and 6 bases from J, with 6 bases between. Germline-derived CDR1 and CDR2 are WSHSY and SAAADI. The CDR3 contains 11 residues. CDR3 nucleotide sequence: TGCGCCAGCAGCGAATTCAATGAGCAGTTCTTC. Translating it yields CASSEFNEQFF.

This chain links TRBV7-9 with TRBJ1-5; a weak D match, TRBD1 (6 bases). This CDR3 spans 15 amino acids. CDR1 is SEHNR and CDR2 is FQNEAQ in the germline V gene (reference sequence). V was shortened by 4 bases and J by 7 bases, with 17 bases between the two germline ends. CDR3 region: CASSSWDTLDQPQHF. For the CDR3, the DNA is TGTGCCAGCAGCTCTTGGGACACTCTTGACCAGCCCCAGCATTTT.

This clone appeared a single time. The rearrangement links TRBV29-1 to TRBJ2-5; weak D call: TRBD2 (6 bases). There are 12 residues in the CDR3. Germline loops: CDR1 SQVTM, CDR2 ANQGSEA. Trimming removed 4 bases from V and 5 bases from J, with 11 bases in between. CDR3 coding DNA: TGCAGCGTTGTGTTTGGGGGGGAGACCCAGTACTTC. It is translated as CSVVFGGETQYF.

CDR3 in amino acids: CASSLWGPGITGELFF. For the CDR3, the DNA is TGTGCCAGCAGCTTATGGGGGCCGGGAATAACCGGGGAGCTGTTTTTT. The rearrangement links TRBV7-6 to TRBJ2-2, with TRBD1 as a possible D gene (6 bases). CDR3 length equals 16 residues. V shed 2 bases and J shed 5 bases, with 15 bases lying between them. Per germline, CDR1 SGHVS and CDR2 FNYEAQ.

This clone was counted between two and nine times. The chain joins TRBV27 to TRBJ2-7; 10 bases agree with TRBD1. The germline gives CDR1 MNHEY, CDR2 SMNVEV (reference sequence). The J segment lost 4 bases and the V segment lost 5 bases, leaving 8 bases of the junction unmatched. The CDR3 is 15 amino acids. CDR3 sequence reads: CASSPGQGTFYEQYF. Here the CDR3 DNA reads TGTGCCAGCAGTCCGGGACAGGGGACGTTTTACGAGCAGTACTTC.

This chain joins TRBV2 and TRBJ1-5; D is unclear. Trimming took 6 bases from V and 6 from J, leaving 9 bases between them. This CDR3 has 12 residues. Looked up from germline, CDR1 is SNHLY and CDR2 is FYNNEI. CDR3 loop: CASSREGQPQHF. CDR3 nucleotides: TGTGCCAGCAGCCGGGAAGGTCAGCCCCAGCATTTT.

The V gene is TRBV5-1, the J gene TRBJ2-2, with D perhaps TRBD2 (5 bases). V was clipped by 0 bases and J by 4 bases, with 10 bases between them. Looked up from germline, CDR1 is SGHRS and CDR2 is YFSETQ. The CDR3 is 15 residues long. CDR3 DNA sequence: TGCGCCAGCAGCTTGGTTCCCCGGGGCACCGGGGAGCTGTTTTTT. As protein: CASSLVPRGTGELFF.

The table lists this clone with a few counts. The chain has TRBV27 and TRBJ2-7; 7 nucleotides agree with TRBD2. The CDR3 has 16 residues. V dropped 5 bases and J dropped 6; count of bases not matched to a gene: 16. Germline-derived CDR1 and CDR2 are MNHEY and SMNVEV (reference sequence). CDR3 bases: TGTGCCAGCAGTCCGCCCCCCTCAGCGGGGAGGCGCGAGCAGTACTTC. It yields the protein CASSPPPSAGRREQYF.

This chain joins TRBV7-2 and TRBJ1-3, with D uncertain. Germline assignment: CDR1 SGHTA and CDR2 FQGNSA. V lost 1 base to trimming and J lost 2 bases, with 12 bases between them. CDR3 length: 16 amino acids. The CDR3 sequence: CASSLVAGETGNTIYF. The CDR3 nucleotides read TGTGCCAGCAGCTTAGTGGCGGGAGAGACTGGAAACACCATATATTTT.

The gene calls are TRBV2 and TRBJ1-2; D is unresolved. This CDR3 has 12 amino acids. With 6 bases removed from V and 8 bases from J, the gap between germline ends came to 13 bases. Germline values: CDR1 SNHLY, CDR2 FYNNEI. CDR3 coding DNA: TGTGCCAGCAGGCAGGAAGCTACGGGCTACACCTTC. It translates to CASRQEATGYTF.

This clone occurred once. The J gene is TRBJ1-2, the V gene TRBV7-3, with 10 positions matching TRBD1. V lost 0 bases, J lost 1 base, and 2 bases stayed unmatched. Per germline, CDR1 SGHTA and CDR2 FQGTGA. This CDR3 region has 16 residues. Written as DNA, the CDR3 is TGTGCCAGCAGCTTAACCGGGACAGGGGTTAACTATGGCTACACCTTC. Protein: CASSLTGTGVNYGYTF.

V usage is TRBV5-5 and J usage is TRBJ2-7; D is tentatively TRBD1 or TRBD2 (5 bases each). V was shortened by 2 bases and J by 3 bases, with 9 bases between the two germline ends. Per germline, CDR1 SGHKS and CDR2 YYEKEE (reference sequence). The CDR3 spans 13 residues. CDR3 in amino acids: CASSFGAVYEQYF. The CDR3 nucleotides read TGTGCCAGCAGCTTCGGGGCTGTCTACGAGCAGTACTTC.

This rearrangement joins TRBV5-1 to TRBJ2-7, with TRBD2 matching over 7 bases. This CDR3 region has 14 residues. Looked up from germline, CDR1 is SGHRS and CDR2 is YFSETQ. V shed 4 bases, J shed 3 bases, and the junction held 7 bases outside the gene matches. DNA for the CDR3: TGCGCCAGCAGCGAAAGCGGGAAGGGCTACGAGCAGTACTTC. Encoded protein: CASSESGKGYEQYF.

This clone was recorded a few times. This chain connects TRBV6-5 to TRBJ1-1, with D perhaps matching TRBD1 (5 bases). The ends were cut back, 6 bases at V and 10 bases at J, with 21 bases in the middle. The CDR3 sequence is 14 residues long. Germline V gene data show CDR1 as MNHEY and CDR2 as SVGAGI. CDR3 DNA: TGTGCCAGCAGGCCGGGACGTTCAAGAGAGGGAGCTTTCTTT. It yields the protein CASRPGRSREGAFF.

The gene calls are TRBV15 and TRBJ1-1; D gene uncertain. Trimming pared 3 bases from V and 1 base from J, leaving 15 bases between. The CDR3 covers 16 residues. Germline-derived CDR1 and CDR2 are LNHNV and YYDKDF (reference sequence). CDR3 residues: CATSRVTMGWNTEAFF. CDR3 DNA: TGTGCCACCAGCAGGGTCACAATGGGTTGGAACACTGAAGCTTTCTTT.

This clone is a singleton in its sample. The V gene is TRBV6-1, the J gene TRBJ2-2; D might be TRBD2 (6 bases). CDR1 is MNHNS, CDR2 SASEGT, per germline. The CDR3 runs 13 residues. V was pared by 5 bases and J by 5 bases, with 9 bases between. CDR3 protein: CASSIGLTGELFF. Here the CDR3 DNA reads TGTGCCAGCAGTATCGGACTAACCGGGGAGCTGTTTTTT.

The V gene is TRBV14, the J gene TRBJ1-4, with D hard to call. Germline V gene sequence: CDR1 SGHDN, CDR2 FVKESK. The CDR3 has 13 residues. V was pared by 0 bases and J by 7 bases, with 6 bases between. The CDR3 region has the DNA TGTGCCAGCAGCCAAGATCCGCGTGAAAAACTGTTTTTT. Its protein product is CASSQDPREKLFF.

In DNA, the CDR3 is TGTGCCAGCAGTGTAACTAGCGTGGTTAGCACAGATACGCAGTATTTT. It encodes CASSVTSVVSTDTQYF. The V gene is TRBV25-1, the J gene TRBJ2-3; 7 nucleotides line up with TRBD2. The germline gives CDR1 MGHDK, CDR2 SYGVNS. V trimming: 4 bases; J trimming: 0 bases; junction bases outside the gene matches: 7. The CDR3 is made up of 16 amino acids. Variable domain in full (rest from reference TRBV25-1 and TRBJ2-3): EADIYQTPRYLVIGTGKKITLECSQTMGHDKMYWYQQDPGMELHLIHYSYGVNSTEKGDLSSESTVSRIRTEHFPLTLESARPSHTSQYLCASSVTSVVSTDTQYFGPGTRLTVL.

The chain is built from TRBV6-4 and TRBJ2-3, with 13 bases matching TRBD2. V dropped 9 bases and J dropped 5; count of bases not matched to a gene: 2. CDR1 is MRHNA and CDR2 is SNTAGT in the germline V gene. The CDR3 runs to 13 residues. The CDR3 nucleotides read TGTGCCAGACTAGCGGGGGGGGGAGATACGCAGTATTTT. It specifies CARLAGGGDTQYF.

The J gene is TRBJ1-6, the V gene TRBV18; D is ambiguous. Germline CDR1 is KGHSH and CDR2 is LQKENI. V shed 3 bases and J shed 10 bases, with 28 bases lying between them. CDR3 length: 19 residues. The CDR3 sequence is CASSPSYPLGGTENSPLHF. In DNA form, the CDR3 reads TGTGCCAGCTCACCGTCTTATCCCCTCGGAGGAACGGAAAACTCACCCCTCCACTTT.

V usage is TRBV19 and J usage is TRBJ2-3; possible D gene TRBD2, 6 bases. V shed 10 bases and J shed 4 bases, with 18 bases lying between them. Germline CDR1 reads LNHDA; CDR2 reads SQIVND (reference sequence). This CDR3 is 14 amino acids long. CDR3 bases: TGTGCCACCGCCATCGGGAGAGCTTCAGATACGCAGTATTTT. Translation gives CATAIGRASDTQYF.

The chain uses TRBV27 and TRBJ2-2; 7 bases fit TRBD1. CDR1 and CDR2 from the germline V gene are MNHEY and SMNVEV (reference sequence). The J segment lost 0 bases and the V segment lost 6 bases, leaving 10 bases of the junction unmatched. This CDR3 has 17 residues. The CDR3 loop reads CASSPSRDRPNTGELFF. CDR3 coding DNA: TGTGCCAGCAGCCCATCGAGGGACAGACCGAACACCGGGGAGCTGTTTTTT.

The chain links TRBV30 to TRBJ2-7, with D perhaps being TRBD1 or TRBD2 (5 bases each). The CDR3 contains 14 residues. V lost 4 bases, J lost 0 bases, and 13 bases lay in between. Germline loops: CDR1 GTSNPN, CDR2 SVGIG (reference sequence). CDR3 protein: CAWNRGTSSYEQYF. The CDR3 DNA is TGTGCCTGGAATCGGGGCACAAGCTCCTACGAGCAGTACTTC.

The V call is TRBV2, the J call TRBJ1-5, with TRBD1 matching over 8 bases. Per germline, CDR1 SNHLY and CDR2 FYNNEI. The CDR3 has 17 amino acids. The trim removed 3 bases at V and 3 bases at J, leaving 10 bases unmatched. The CDR3 loop is CASSEGQGASDNQPQHF. In DNA, the CDR3 is TGTGCCAGCAGTGAGGGTCAGGGGGCGAGTGACAATCAGCCCCAGCATTTT.

J is TRBJ1-3 and V is TRBV9; 8 nucleotides line up with TRBD1. After removal of 3 bases from V and 4 bases from J, the junction contained 6 bases not matched to a gene. This CDR3 contains 15 residues. Germline-derived CDR1 and CDR2 are SGDLS and YYNGEE. The CDR3 here is CASSAGGDRGNTIYF. The CDR3 bases are TGTGCCAGCAGCGCTGGGGGGGACAGGGGAAACACCATATATTTT.